A single sample is the source of the 12 T cell receptor beta chains below, sequenced in a study of shared clonotypes between healthy human individuals. Assay: immunoSEQ multiplex PCR; the TCRdb copy retains only in-frame clones and omits some. This sample has about half a million clones, with about 72% found just once. Sequenced sample: PBMCs. The source is a middle-aged woman in good health. Some clones in this sample may be carry-over from other donors' samples.

V gene TRBV1 combines with J gene TRBJ2-7; the table names TRBD2, a call not compared with the DNA. TRBV1 is a listed pseudogene. This CDR3 comprises 17 residues. The CDR3 is CTSSQEGFSGGTYEQYF. The CDR3 DNA is TGCACCAGCAGCCAAGAAGGGTTTAGCGGGGGTACCTACGAGCAGTACTTC.

The chain joins TRBV11-1 to TRBJ2-5; D may be TRBD1 (6 bases). V shed 1 base and J shed 4 bases, with 10 bases lying between them. This CDR3 contains 14 residues. Germline CDR1 is SGHAT and CDR2 is FQDESV (reference sequence). The CDR3 coding sequence is TGTGCCAGCAGCTTAGGAACAGGGCGAGAGACCCAGTACTTC. Protein product: CASSLGTGRETQYF.

V gene TRBV2 combines with J gene TRBJ2-2; 9 bases line up with TRBD1. CDR1 is SNHLY and CDR2 is FYNNEI in the germline V gene. This CDR3 has 14 residues. V shed 8 bases, J shed 4 bases, and the junction held 5 bases outside the gene matches. CDR3 coding DNA: TGTGCCAGCCGGGACAGGGTCGGCACCGGGGAGCTGTTTTTT. This gives the protein CASRDRVGTGELFF.

V usage is TRBV20-1 and J usage is TRBJ2-2, with a weak D call TRBD1 (6 bases). The CDR3 loop spans 11 amino acids. Germline V lookup: CDR1 DFQATT, CDR2 SNEGSKA (reference sequence). Trimming removed 6 bases at V and 13 bases at J, with 15 bases between. This CDR3 reads CSARTAGGLFF. Here the CDR3 DNA reads TGCAGTGCCCGGACAGCCGGCGGGCTGTTTTTT.

In the case of this clone: The identical CDR3 is also encoded by other nucleotide sequences in the sample. The chain combines TRBV29-1 with TRBJ2-7, with 7 bases matching TRBD2. This CDR3 contains 13 residues. CDR1 and CDR2 (germline): SQVTM, ANQGSEA. Trimming took 6 bases from V and 2 from J; bases not matched to a gene: 7. In DNA, the CDR3 is TGCAGCGTGGGGGTGGGGGGGGCCTACGAGCAGTACTTC. This sequence encodes CSVGVGGAYEQYF.

The chain uses TRBV7-9 and TRBJ2-4; 9 bases agree with TRBD1. The V segment lost 3 bases and the J segment 2 bases; nucleotides outside the gene matches: 8. The CDR3 length is 17 residues. Looked up from germline, CDR1 is SEHNR and CDR2 is FQNEAQ (reference sequence). This CDR3 is CASSFGTGMGSKNIQYF. Written as DNA, the CDR3 is TGTGCCAGCAGCTTCGGGACAGGGATGGGGTCCAAAAACATTCAGTACTTC.

The V call is TRBV5-5, the J call TRBJ2-5; 9 bases are a match to TRBD1. After removal of 0 bases from V and 5 bases from J, the junction contained 8 bases not matched to a gene. Germline assignment: CDR1 SGHKS and CDR2 YYEKEE (reference sequence). CDR3 length equals 16 residues. The CDR3: CASSLDTGGARETQYF. CDR3 in DNA: TGTGCCAGCAGCTTGGACACAGGGGGCGCCAGGGAGACCCAGTACTTC. Together with reference TRBV5-5 and TRBJ2-5, the CDR3 gives the full variable domain: DAGVTQSPTHLIKTRGQQVTLRCSPISGHKSVSWYQQVLGQGPQFIFQYYEKEERGRGNFPDRFSARQFPNYSSELNVNALLLGDSALYLCASSLDTGGARETQYFGPGTRLLVL.

V gene TRBV28 combines with J gene TRBJ2-3, with a tentative D call TRBD2 (6 bases). The length of the CDR3 is 14 residues. Germline CDR1 MDHEN, CDR2 SYDVKM. The V and J ends lost 2 bases and 4 bases respectively, with 10 bases between them. The DNA for the CDR3 is TGTGCCAGCAGTTTAGCCAGCGGGCCAGATACGCAGTATTTT. It specifies CASSLASGPDTQYF.

The chain has TRBV7-9 and TRBJ1-2, with 7 positions matching TRBD1. CDR1 is SEHNR and CDR2 is FQNEAQ in the germline V gene (reference sequence). The CDR3 has 15 residues. V was pared by 4 bases and J by 8 bases, with 13 bases of the junction left unmatched. The CDR3 region has the DNA TGTGCCAGCAGCTATTCCGGGACAGCTGAACGGGGCTACACCTTC. Translation: CASSYSGTAERGYTF.

The J gene is TRBJ1-5, the V gene TRBV2; TRBD1 might be the D (5 bases). The CDR3 extends over 15 amino acids. Trimming removed 7 bases at V and 4 bases at J, with 17 bases between. Germline CDR1 and CDR2: SNHLY and FYNNEI. The CDR3 sequence: CASKFGAGQNQPQHF. As DNA, the CDR3 is TGTGCCAGCAAATTCGGGGCAGGCCAAAATCAGCCCCAGCATTTT.

This clone occurred a few times. This chain connects TRBV7-2 to TRBJ1-4; D is possibly TRBD1 (6 bases). The CDR3 contains 15 residues. The ends were cut back, 6 bases at V and 3 bases at J, with 14 bases in the middle. Germline assignment: CDR1 SGHTA and CDR2 FQGNSA. For the CDR3, the DNA is TGTGCCAGCAGTCGGACAGTGGGGGCTAATGAAAAACTGTTTTTT. It specifies CASSRTVGANEKLFF. Full variable domain (outside the CDR3, taken from reference TRBV7-2 and TRBJ1-4): GAGVSQSPSNKVTEKGKDVELRCDPISGHTALYWYRQSLGQGLEFLIYFQGNSAPDKSGLPSDRFSAERTGGSVSTLTIQRTQQEDSAVYLCASSRTVGANEKLFFGSGTQLSVL.

The genes are TRBV7-9 and TRBJ2-7; 12 bases align to TRBD2. Germline V gene lookup returns CDR1 SEHNR and CDR2 FQNEAQ (reference sequence). The junction had 8 bases not matched to a gene; V was cut back by 5 bases and J by 6 bases. The CDR3 loop spans 15 amino acids. This chain's CDR3 is CASSATSGSFGEQYF. The CDR3 DNA reads as TGTGCCAGCAGCGCGACTAGCGGGAGTTTTGGCGAGCAGTACTTC.